The rows below give T cell receptor beta chains drawn from one sample of a study of T-cell reconstitution after alpha-beta-depleted transplantation in children. TCRdb recomputed calls from the PCR reads with MiXCR, one row per CDR3 protein. The repertoire holds more than 200,000 distinct CDR3 sequences, with roughly 24% as singletons. The source material was PBMCs, sampled before TCRalphabeta/CD19-depleted stem cell transplant. The receptors stem from a girl under 10 years old with Fanconi anemia, due to receive a stem cell transplant. Each CDR3 is given with its conserved first and last residue. A D gene is named only where the DNA matches it firmly. Rows give clone size only sometimes, using once, few, many, or a class for an expanded clone.

v_gene	len	j_gene	abundance	d_gene	CDR3aa	CDR3nt
TRBV20-1	13	TRBJ1-5	.	.	CSASLGHRQPQHF	TGCAGTGCTAGCTTAGGGCATCGTCAGCCCCAGCATTTT
TRBV20-1	12	TRBJ2-7	few	.	CSASKGGDEQYF	TGCAGTGCTAGTAAGGGTGGCGACGAGCAGTACTTC
TRBV7-8	15	TRBJ2-3	few	.	CASSLREGGTDTQYF	TGTGCCAGCAGCTTGAGGGAGGGGGGCACAGATACGCAGTATTTT
TRBV29-1	14	TRBJ1-1	many	.	CSVVGRLSYTEAFF	TGCAGCGTTGTGGGGAGGCTCTCTTACACTGAAGCTTTCTTT
TRBV20-1	12	TRBJ2-1	few	.	CSACDLKGEQFF	TGCAGTGCTTGCGACTTAAAGGGTGAGCAGTTCTTC
TRBV12-3/TRBV12-4	15	TRBJ1-2	.	TRBD1	CASSSKTGLGYGYTF	TGTGCCAGCAGTTCGAAGACAGGGTTAGGCTATGGCTACACCTTC
TRBV6-5	15	TRBJ2-7	many	TRBD1	CASRITGDSSYEQYF	TGTGCCAGCAGAATAACAGGGGATAGCTCCTACGAGCAGTACTTC
TRBV29-1	12	TRBJ2-7	.	.	CSVFQGGYEQYF	TGCAGCGTTTTTCAGGGGGGATACGAGCAGTACTTC
TRBV5-1	16	TRBJ2-2	few	TRBD2	CASSLDGRAHTGELFF	TGCGCCAGCAGCTTGGACGGGAGGGCCCACACCGGGGAGCTGTTTTTT
TRBV6-6	11	TRBJ2-7	.	.	CASSYEGEQYF	TGTGCCAGCAGTTACGAGGGCGAGCAGTACTTC
TRBV4-2	15	TRBJ2-3	.	.	CASSQQDHRTDTQYF	TGTGCCAGCAGCCAGCAGGACCACCGCACAGATACGCAGTATTTT
TRBV7-8	16	TRBJ1-1	.	.	CASSFRVQGRNTEAFF	TGTGCCAGCAGCTTCCGGGTTCAGGGGCGAAACACTGAAGCTTTCTTT
TRBV6-4	14	TRBJ1-2	.	.	CASSDSNRPMDYTF	TGTGCCAGCAGTGACTCGAACAGGCCTATGGACTACACCTTC
TRBV29-1	12	TRBJ2-5	many	.	CSVVLGQETQYF	TGCAGCGTTGTTCTGGGGCAAGAGACCCAGTACTTC
TRBV25-1	16	TRBJ2-3	few	TRBD2	CASSFEASGSTDTQYF	TGTGCCAGCAGTTTTGAGGCTAGCGGGAGCACAGATACGCAGTATTTT
TRBV29-1	13	TRBJ2-3	.	TRBD2	CSVPSGDTDTQYF	TGCAGCGTCCCTAGCGGGGACACAGATACGCAGTATTTT
TRBV7-6	13	TRBJ1-1	.	.	CASSLDGGSEAFF	TGTGCCAGCAGCTTAGACGGGGGATCTGAAGCTTTCTTT
TRBV20-1	13	TRBJ2-4	few	.	CSAKRTQTHIQYF	TGCAGTGCTAAAAGGACACAGACGCACATTCAGTACTTC
TRBV12-3/TRBV12-4	13	TRBJ1-2	few	TRBD1	CASSLGQGSGYTF	TGTGCCAGCAGTCTTGGACAGGGAAGTGGCTACACCTTC
TRBV20-1	14	TRBJ2-1	many	.	CSATRSGLFNEQFF	TGCAGTGCCACAAGATCAGGACTCTTCAATGAGCAGTTCTTC
TRBV9	17	TRBJ2-6	many	.	CASSEASVFSGANVLTF	TGTGCCAGCAGCGAGGCCTCAGTCTTCTCTGGGGCCAACGTCCTGACTTTC
TRBV29-1	13	TRBJ2-7	many	TRBD1	CSVETGGYYEQYF	TGCAGCGTTGAGACAGGGGGCTACTACGAGCAGTACTTC
TRBV4-1	12	TRBJ2-1	many	TRBD2	CASSSVAGGQFF	TGCGCCAGCAGCTCAGTAGCGGGAGGGCAGTTCTTC
TRBV7-9	15	TRBJ2-7	few	.	CASSLLGGASYEQYF	TGTGCCAGCAGCTTACTTGGGGGCGCTTCCTACGAGCAGTACTTC
TRBV15	15	TRBJ2-3	few	TRBD2	CATSPGLATSDTQYF	TGTGCCACCAGCCCGGGACTAGCGACGTCGGATACGCAGTATTTT
TRBV29-1	13	TRBJ2-1	.	TRBD2	CSVRTSGGDEQFF	TGCAGCGTCCGAACTAGCGGGGGCGATGAGCAGTTCTTC
TRBV10-1	14	TRBJ2-1	many	.	CASSYSGLVNEQFF	TGCGCCAGCAGTTATAGCGGCCTCGTCAATGAGCAGTTCTTC
TRBV5-6	16	TRBJ2-1	.	.	CASSFAGGTPHNEQFF	TGTGCCAGCAGCTTTGCGGGTGGGACACCACACAATGAGCAGTTCTTC
TRBV6-1	12	TRBJ1-2	many	.	CASSGFEGGYTF	TGTGCCAGCAGTGGGTTTGAGGGCGGCTACACCTTC
TRBV20-1	16	TRBJ1-1	many	TRBD1	CSATSRPGQMNTEAFF	TGCAGTGCGACTAGTCGGCCGGGACAGATGAACACTGAAGCTTTCTTT
TRBV29-1	12	TRBJ2-1	many	TRBD1	CSVVDRGWEQFF	TGCAGCGTTGTTGACAGGGGTTGGGAGCAGTTCTTC
TRBV29-1	17	TRBJ1-2	many	.	CSVEGGQASLTYYGYTF	TGCAGCGTTGAAGGGGGTCAGGCTTCCCTGACCTACTATGGCTACACCTTC
TRBV29-1	12	TRBJ2-7	.	.	CSVVYGDYEQYF	TGCAGCGTTGTGTACGGGGACTACGAGCAGTACTTC
TRBV28	15	TRBJ2-5	many	.	CASSSGEQGRETQYF	TGTGCCAGCAGTTCGGGCGAACAGGGTAGAGAGACCCAGTACTTC
TRBV12-3/TRBV12-4	15	TRBJ1-1	.	TRBD1	CASSFTGAGDTEAFF	TGTGCCAGCAGTTTTACAGGGGCCGGAGACACTGAAGCTTTCTTT
TRBV20-1	14	TRBJ2-5	many	TRBD2	CSALSGSAQETQYF	TGCAGTGCTCTTAGCGGGAGTGCGCAAGAGACCCAGTACTTC
TRBV28	11	TRBJ1-4	many	.	CASSLREKLFF	TGTGCCAGCAGTTTAAGGGAAAAACTGTTTTTT
TRBV12-3/TRBV12-4	15	TRBJ2-3	few	.	CASSSGTYLSDTQYF	TGTGCCAGCAGTTCCGGGACTTACCTAAGTGATACGCAGTATTTT
TRBV3-1	14	TRBJ2-7	.	.	CASSVRGATYEQYF	TGTGCCAGCAGCGTACGGGGGGCGACCTACGAGCAGTACTTC
TRBV20-1	13	TRBJ2-7	many	TRBD2	CSALAENSYEQYF	TGCAGTGCTCTAGCGGAAAACTCCTACGAGCAGTACTTC
TRBV19	14	TRBJ2-1	.	.	CASSIIILAEEQFF	TGTGCCAGTAGTATAATTATTTTGGCGGAGGAGCAGTTCTTC
TRBV25-1	14	TRBJ2-1	many	TRBD2	CASSAGLGYNEQFF	TGTGCCAGCAGTGCGGGACTAGGATACAATGAGCAGTTCTTC
TRBV27	16	TRBJ2-6	many	.	CASSFQGVPGANVLTF	TGTGCCAGCAGTTTTCAGGGTGTCCCCGGGGCCAACGTCCTGACTTTC
TRBV29-1	12	TRBJ2-1	many	.	CSVATGYNEQFF	TGCAGCGTTGCAACAGGCTACAATGAGCAGTTCTTC
TRBV29-1	14	TRBJ2-3	few	.	CSVELFGSTDTQYF	TGCAGCGTTGAATTGTTCGGAAGCACAGATACGCAGTATTTT
TRBV6-1	14	TRBJ2-2	.	.	CASQREHNTGELFF	TGTGCCAGCCAACGGGAGCACAACACCGGGGAGCTGTTTTTT
TRBV7-2	15	TRBJ2-1	.	TRBD2	CASSVLAGGPNEQFF	TGTGCCAGCAGCGTGCTAGCGGGGGGGCCCAATGAGCAGTTCTTC
TRBV18	15	TRBJ2-1	many	TRBD1	CASSPNRGLDNEQFF	TGTGCCAGCTCACCAAACAGGGGGTTAGACAATGAGCAGTTCTTC